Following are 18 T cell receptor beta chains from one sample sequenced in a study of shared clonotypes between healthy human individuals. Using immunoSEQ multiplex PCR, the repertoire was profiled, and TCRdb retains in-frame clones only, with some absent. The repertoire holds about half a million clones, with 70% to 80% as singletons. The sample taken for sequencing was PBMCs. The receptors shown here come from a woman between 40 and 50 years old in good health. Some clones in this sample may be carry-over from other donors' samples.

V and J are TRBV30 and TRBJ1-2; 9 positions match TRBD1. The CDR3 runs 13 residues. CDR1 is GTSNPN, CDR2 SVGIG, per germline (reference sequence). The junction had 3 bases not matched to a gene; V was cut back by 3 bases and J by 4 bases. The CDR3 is CAWRTGGSYGYTF. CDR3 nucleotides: TGTGCCTGGAGGACAGGGGGATCCTATGGCTACACCTTC.

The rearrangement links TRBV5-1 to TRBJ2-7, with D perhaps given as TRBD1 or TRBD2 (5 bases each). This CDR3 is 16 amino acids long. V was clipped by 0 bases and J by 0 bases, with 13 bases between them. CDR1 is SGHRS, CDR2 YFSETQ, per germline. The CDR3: CASSLGPSGTSYEQYF. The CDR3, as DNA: TGCGCCAGCAGCTTGGGCCCCTCAGGGACCTCCTACGAGCAGTACTTC.

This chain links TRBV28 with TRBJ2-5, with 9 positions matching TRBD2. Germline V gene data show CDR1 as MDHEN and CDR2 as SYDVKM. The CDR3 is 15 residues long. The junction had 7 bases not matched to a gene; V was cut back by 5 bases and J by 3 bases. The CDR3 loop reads CASSQLAGRKETQYF. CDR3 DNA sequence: TGTGCCAGCAGTCAGCTAGCGGGGAGAAAAGAGACCCAGTACTTC.

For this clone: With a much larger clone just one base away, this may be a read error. This CDR3 reads CASIGTGELFF. CDR3 DNA sequence: TGTGCCAGCATAGGGACCGGGGAGCTGTTTTTT. The V call is TRBV6-6, the J call TRBJ2-2; D is uncertain. The CDR3 sequence is 11 residues long. V lost 7 bases, J lost 5 bases, and 5 bases lay in between. Germline V gene data show CDR1 as MNHNY and CDR2 as SVGAGI (reference sequence).

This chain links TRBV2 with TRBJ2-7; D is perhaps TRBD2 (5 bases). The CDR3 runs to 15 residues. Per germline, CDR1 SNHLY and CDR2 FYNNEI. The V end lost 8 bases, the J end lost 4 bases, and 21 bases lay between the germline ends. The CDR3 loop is CASQPAGLRVYEQYF. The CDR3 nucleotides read TGTGCCAGCCAACCCGCGGGCTTGCGCGTGTACGAGCAGTACTTC. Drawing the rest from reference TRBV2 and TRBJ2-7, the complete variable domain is EPEVTQTPSHQVTQMGQEVILRCVPISNHLYFYWYRQILGQKVEFLVSFYNNEISEKSEIFDDQFSVERPDGSNFTLKIRSTKLEDSAMYFCASQPAGLRVYEQYFGPGTRLTVT.

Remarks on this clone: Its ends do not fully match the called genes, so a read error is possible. The DNA of the CDR3 is TGTGCCAGCAGCCAGTTGGGGGACAAGACCTACGAGCAGTACTTC. Translating it yields CASSQLGDKTYEQYF. The chain couples TRBV4-1 to TRBJ2-5, with TRBD1 as a possible D gene (6 bases). Near its end, the DNA agrees better with TRBJ2-7, so the J call may be wrong. Germline CDR1 MGHRA, CDR2 YSYEKL. The length of the CDR3 is 15 residues.

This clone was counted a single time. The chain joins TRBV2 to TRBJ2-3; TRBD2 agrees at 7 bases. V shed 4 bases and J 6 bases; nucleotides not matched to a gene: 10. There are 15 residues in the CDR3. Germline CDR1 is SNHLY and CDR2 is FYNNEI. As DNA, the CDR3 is TGTGCCAGCAGTGCCGGGGTAGGCGGGAGTGATACGCAGTATTTT. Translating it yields CASSAGVGGSDTQYF.

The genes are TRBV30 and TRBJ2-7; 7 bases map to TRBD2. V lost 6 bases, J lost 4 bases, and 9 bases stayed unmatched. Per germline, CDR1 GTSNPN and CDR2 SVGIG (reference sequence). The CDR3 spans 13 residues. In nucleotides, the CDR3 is TGTGCCTGCGGTGCGGGAGCGGTATACGAGCAGTACTTC. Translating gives CACGAGAVYEQYF.

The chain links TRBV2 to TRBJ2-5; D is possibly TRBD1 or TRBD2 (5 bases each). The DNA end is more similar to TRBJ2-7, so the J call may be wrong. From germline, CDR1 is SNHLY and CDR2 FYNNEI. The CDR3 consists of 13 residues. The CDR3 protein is CASSERRGDEQYF. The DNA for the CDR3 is TGTGCCAGCAGCGAGCGTCGGGGCGACGAGCAGTACTTC.

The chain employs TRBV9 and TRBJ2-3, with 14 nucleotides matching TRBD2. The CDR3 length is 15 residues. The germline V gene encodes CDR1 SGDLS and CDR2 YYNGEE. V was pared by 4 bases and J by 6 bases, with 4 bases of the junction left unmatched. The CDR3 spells CASSPRLAGGDTQYF. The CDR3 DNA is TGTGCCAGCAGCCCAAGACTAGCGGGGGGGGATACGCAGTATTTT.

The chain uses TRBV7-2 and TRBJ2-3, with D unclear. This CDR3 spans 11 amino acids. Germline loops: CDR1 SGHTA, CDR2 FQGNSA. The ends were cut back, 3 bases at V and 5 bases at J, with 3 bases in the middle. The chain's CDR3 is CASSFLDTQYF. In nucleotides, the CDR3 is TGTGCCAGCAGCTTTTTAGATACGCAGTATTTT.

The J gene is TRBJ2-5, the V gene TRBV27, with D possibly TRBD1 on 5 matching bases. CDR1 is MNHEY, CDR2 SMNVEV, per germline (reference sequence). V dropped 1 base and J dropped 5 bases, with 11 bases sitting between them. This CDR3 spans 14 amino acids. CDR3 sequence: CASSLLGQGETQYF. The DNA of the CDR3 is TGTGCCAGCAGTTTATTAGGGCAGGGTGAGACCCAGTACTTC.

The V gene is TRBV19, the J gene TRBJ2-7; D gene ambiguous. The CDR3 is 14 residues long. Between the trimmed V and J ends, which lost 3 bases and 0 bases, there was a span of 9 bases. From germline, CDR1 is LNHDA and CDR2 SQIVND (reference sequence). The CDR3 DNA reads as TGTGCCAGTAGTATCGGAAAAAGCTCCTACGAGCAGTACTTC. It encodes CASSIGKSSYEQYF. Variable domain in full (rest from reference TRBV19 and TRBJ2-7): DGGITQSPKYLFRKEGQNVTLSCEQNLNHDAMYWYRQDPGQGLRLIYYSQIVNDFQKGDIAEGYSVSREKKESFPLTVTSAQKNPTAFYLCASSIGKSSYEQYFGPGTRLTVT.

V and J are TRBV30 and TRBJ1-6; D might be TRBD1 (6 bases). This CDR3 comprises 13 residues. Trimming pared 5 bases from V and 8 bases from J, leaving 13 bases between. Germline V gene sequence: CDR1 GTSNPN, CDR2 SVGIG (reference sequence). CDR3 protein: CAWGGNRDSPLHF. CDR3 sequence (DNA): TGTGCCTGGGGGGGAAACAGGGATTCACCCCTCCACTTT.

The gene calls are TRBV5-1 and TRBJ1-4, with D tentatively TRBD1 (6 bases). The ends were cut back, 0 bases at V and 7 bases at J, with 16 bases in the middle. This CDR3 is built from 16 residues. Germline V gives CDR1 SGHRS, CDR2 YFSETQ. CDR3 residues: CASSLVSGTRVEKLFF. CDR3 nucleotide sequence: TGCGCCAGCAGCTTGGTTAGTGGGACAAGGGTTGAAAAACTGTTTTTT.

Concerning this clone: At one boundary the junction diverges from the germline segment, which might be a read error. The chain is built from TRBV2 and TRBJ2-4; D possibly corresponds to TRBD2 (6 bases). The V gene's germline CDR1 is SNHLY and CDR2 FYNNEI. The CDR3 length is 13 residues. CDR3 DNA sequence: TGTGCCAGCAGGGGACTCCGGGCCACCTTTGAGGGGTTC. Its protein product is CASRGLRATFEGF.

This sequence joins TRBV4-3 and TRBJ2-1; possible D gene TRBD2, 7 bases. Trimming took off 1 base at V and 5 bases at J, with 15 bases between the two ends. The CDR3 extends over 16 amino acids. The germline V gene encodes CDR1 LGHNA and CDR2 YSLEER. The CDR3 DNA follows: TGCGCCAGCAGCCAAGTAGGGGGGAGGGACGACAATGAGCAGTTCTTC. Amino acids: CASSQVGGRDDNEQFF.

CDR3 sequence: CASTPTEAFF. The DNA of the CDR3 is TGTGCCAGCACTCCCACTGAAGCTTTCTTT. The rearrangement joins TRBV2 to TRBJ1-1; D remains unclear. V shed 7 bases and J shed 4 bases, with 4 bases lying between them. The CDR3 has 10 residues. CDR1 SNHLY and CDR2 FYNNEI come from the germline V gene.